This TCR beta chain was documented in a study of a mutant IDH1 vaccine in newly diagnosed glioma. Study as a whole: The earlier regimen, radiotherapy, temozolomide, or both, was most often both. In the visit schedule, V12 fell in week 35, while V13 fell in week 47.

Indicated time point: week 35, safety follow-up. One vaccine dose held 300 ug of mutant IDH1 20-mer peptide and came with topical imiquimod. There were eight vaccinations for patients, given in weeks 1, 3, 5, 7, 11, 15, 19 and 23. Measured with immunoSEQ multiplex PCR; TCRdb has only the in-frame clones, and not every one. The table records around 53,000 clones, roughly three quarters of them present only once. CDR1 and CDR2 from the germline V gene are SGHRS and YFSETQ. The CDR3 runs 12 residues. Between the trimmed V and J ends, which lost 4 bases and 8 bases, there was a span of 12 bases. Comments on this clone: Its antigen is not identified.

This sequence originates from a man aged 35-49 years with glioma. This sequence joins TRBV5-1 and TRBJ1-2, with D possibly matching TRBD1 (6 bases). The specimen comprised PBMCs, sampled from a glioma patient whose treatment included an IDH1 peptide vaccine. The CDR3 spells CASSPNDRGYTF. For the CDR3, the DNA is TGCGCCAGCAGCCCCAATGACAGGGGCTACACCTTC. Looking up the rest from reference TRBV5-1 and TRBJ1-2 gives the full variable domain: KAGVTQTPRYLIKTRGQQVTLSCSPISGHRSVSWYQQTPGQGLQFLFEYFSETQRNKGNFPGRFSGRQFSNSRSEMNVSTLELGDSALYLCASSPNDRGYTFGSGTRLTVV.